This TCR beta chain was retrieved from a study of T cell repertoires in ileal Crohn's disease. Overall study: Per sample, 500 to 650 nanograms of biopsy DNA were TCRB immunosequenced.

Study-wide points: Every patient over 26.8% clonality showed endoscopic recurrence. Clonal expansions were more frequent in active smokers than non-smokers at surgery.

The V gene's germline CDR1 is SGHNT and CDR2 YYREEE (reference sequence). The CDR3 consists of 15 residues. The germline V and J ends were trimmed by 4 bases and 7 bases, with 19 bases remaining between them. This sample's time point: inflamed ileum from the surgical specimen. Details on this clone: Its cognate antigen is unknown.

Here immunoSEQ multiplex PCR was the method, and the copy in TCRdb shows in-frame clones only, minus some. The data show roughly 5,800 clones, 82% seen once. The sequencing input was ileal tissue. This chain joins TRBV5-4 and TRBJ2-3; perhaps D is TRBD1 or TRBD2 (6 bases each). This clonotype originated in an adult with Crohn's disease. The CDR3 DNA follows: TGTGCCAGCAGCAGACCCGGGGGCCCTTCCAATACGCAGTATTTT. It encodes CASSRPGGPSNTQYF. Variable domain in full (rest from reference TRBV5-4 and TRBJ2-3): ETGVTQSPTHLIKTRGQQVTLRCSSQSGHNTVSWYQQALGQGPQFIFQYYREEENGRGNFPPRFSGLQFPNYSSELNVNALELDDSALYLCASSRPGGPSNTQYFGPGTRLTVL.